This T cell receptor beta chain was captured in a study of blood T cell repertoires in COVID-19. Across the whole study: Samples came from the United States, Italy and Spain, spanning acute and convalescent COVID-19.

Participant-given clinical history determined each cohort assignment. Cohort 3 donors were reported recovered after two negative PCRs, clearance, or symptom resolution. Authors' data handling: For nucleated cells, counts were estimated from reference gene primer amplification. Assay: immunoSEQ multiplex PCR; the TCRdb copy retains only in-frame clones and omits some. V, J and clone size are those of that table, while D and trimming were read from the DNA. The table records 280,000 or so clones, around nine tenths of them present only once. This CDR3 comprises 15 residues. V lost 0 bases and J lost 1, with 9 bases in between. CDR1 MNHEY and CDR2 SMNVEV come from the germline V gene (reference sequence). This clone was counted at least ten times.

The TCR was taken from a middle-aged woman who had recovered from COVID-19. Input material: PBMCs or T cells enriched from blood (not recorded which). The chain employs TRBV27 and TRBJ1-2; tentatively, D is TRBD1 (6 bases). CDR3 bases: TGTGCCAGCAGTTTATCGGGGACATTTAACTATGGCTACACCTTC. It codes for CASSLSGTFNYGYTF.